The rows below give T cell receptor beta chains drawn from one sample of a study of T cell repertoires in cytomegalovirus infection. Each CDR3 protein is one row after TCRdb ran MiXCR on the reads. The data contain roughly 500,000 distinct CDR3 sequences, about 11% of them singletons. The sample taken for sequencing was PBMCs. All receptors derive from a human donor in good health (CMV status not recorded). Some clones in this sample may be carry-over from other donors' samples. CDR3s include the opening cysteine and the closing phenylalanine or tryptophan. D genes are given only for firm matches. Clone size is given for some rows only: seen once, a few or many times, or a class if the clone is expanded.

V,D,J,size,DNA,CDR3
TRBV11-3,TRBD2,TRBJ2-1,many,TGTGCCAGCAGCCACCGGGAGGCTAGCTCCTACAATGAGCAGTTCTTC,CASSHREASSYNEQFF
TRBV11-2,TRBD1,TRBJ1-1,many,TGTGCCAGCAGCCCTATCTACAGGGGGCGTCCCGAAGCTTTCTTT,CASSPIYRGRPEAFF
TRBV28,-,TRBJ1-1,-,TGTGCCAGCAGTTTTAACTTAGGGCAGGCCACTGAAGCTTTCTTT,CASSFNLGQATEAFF
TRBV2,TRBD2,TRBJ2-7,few,TGTGCCAGCAGTGAACTGACTAGCGGGGGGGGCGAGCAGTACTTC,CASSELTSGGGEQYF
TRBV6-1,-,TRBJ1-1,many,TGTGCCAGCAGTGACAGGGGAGCCGCTGAAGCTTTCTTT,CASSDRGAAEAFF
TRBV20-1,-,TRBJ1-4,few,TGCAGTGCTAGTGGGCTAGAGGAAAAACTGTTTTTT,CSASGLEEKLFF
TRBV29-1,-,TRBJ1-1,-,TGCAGCGTTGATAGGCTTGCGCACACTGAAGCTTTCTTT,CSVDRLAHTEAFF
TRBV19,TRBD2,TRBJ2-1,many,TGTGCCAGTAGTCTTCGGACTAGCGGACTTTACAATGAGCAGTTCTTC,CASSLRTSGLYNEQFF
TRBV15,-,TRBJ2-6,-,TGTGCCACCAGCAGGGGCTCTGGGGCCAACGTCCTGACTTTC,CATSRGSGANVLTF
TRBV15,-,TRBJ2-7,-,TGTGCCACCAGCAGAGGCTACATCTCCTACGAGGAGTACTTC,CATSRGYISYEEYF
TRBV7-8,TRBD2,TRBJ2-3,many,TGTGCCAGCAGCTCCGACAGACTAGCGGGAGGCGGGGGAACAGATACGCAGTATTTT,CASSSDRLAGGGGTDTQYF
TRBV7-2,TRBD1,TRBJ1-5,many,TGTGCCAGCAGCTTACAGGGGGTAGGGAGTCAGCCCCAGCATTTT,CASSLQGVGSQPQHF
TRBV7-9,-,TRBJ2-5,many,TGTGCCAGTACAGGGCTCGAGACCCAGTACTTC,CASTGLETQYF
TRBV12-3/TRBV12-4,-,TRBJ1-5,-,TGTGCCAGCAGCCGGTCCGGGCTTTCGGGCAATCAGCCCCAGCATTTT,CASSRSGLSGNQPQHF
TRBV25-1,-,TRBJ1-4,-,TGTGCCAGCAGTGAACAGGGTGGGGAAAAACTGTTTTTT,CASSEQGGEKLFF
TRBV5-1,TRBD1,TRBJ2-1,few,TGCGCCAGCAAGGGAGAAACAGGGGGTCGGAATGAGCAGTTCTTC,CASKGETGGRNEQFF
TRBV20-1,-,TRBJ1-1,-,TGCAGTGCTAGAGATTGGCGGACAAACACTGAAGCTTTCTTT,CSARDWRTNTEAFF
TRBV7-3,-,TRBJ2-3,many,TGTGCCAGCAGTCCCAAGCGCCGGCCCACAGATACGCAGTATTTT,CASSPKRRPTDTQYF
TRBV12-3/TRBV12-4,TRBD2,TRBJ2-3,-,TGTGCCAGCACCCTCGGACTAGCGGCCACAGATACGCAGTATTTT,CASTLGLAATDTQYF
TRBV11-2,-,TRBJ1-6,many,TGTGCCAGCAGCAGAGGTGGGGACTATAATTCACCCCTCCACTTT,CASSRGGDYNSPLHF
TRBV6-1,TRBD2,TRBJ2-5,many,TGTGCCAGCAGTGAACTAGCGGGAGGGCCGCCCGGGACCCAGTACTTC,CASSELAGGPPGTQYF
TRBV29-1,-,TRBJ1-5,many,TGCAGCGTTGACAGTCCGGAAGGGCCCCAGCATTTT,CSVDSPEGPQHF
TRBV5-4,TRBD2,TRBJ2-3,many,TGTGCCAGCAGCTTTGGGACTAGCCGTCTTCTCTCCTTCACAGATACGCAGTATTTT,CASSFGTSRLLSFTDTQYF
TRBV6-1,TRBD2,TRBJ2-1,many,TGTGCCAGCAGTGAGCCGGGACTAAGCGACAATGAGCAGTTCTTC,CASSEPGLSDNEQFF
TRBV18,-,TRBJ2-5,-,TGTGCCAGCTCACCCTTTTCAGAGACCCAGTACTTC,CASSPFSETQYF
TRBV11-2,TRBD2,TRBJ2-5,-,TGTGCCAGCTCCCTGCGAGTAGCGGGCCTTCAAGAGACCCAGTACTTC,CASSLRVAGLQETQYF
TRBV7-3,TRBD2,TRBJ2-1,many,TGTGCCAGCAGCCCCTCGGGGGGGCATAACAATGAGCAGTTCTTC,CASSPSGGHNNEQFF
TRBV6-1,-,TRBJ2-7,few,TGTGCCACCGAGGACCCAGGCGGGCAGTACTTC,CATEDPGGQYF
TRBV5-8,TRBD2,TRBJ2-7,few,TGTGCCAGCTGGTCGCGGGAGGCCCAGCGGAGATCCTACGAGCAGTACTTC,CASWSREAQRRSYEQYF
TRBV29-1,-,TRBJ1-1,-,TGCAGCGGACGGACAACCACGGACACTGAAGCTTTCTTT,CSGRTTTDTEAFF
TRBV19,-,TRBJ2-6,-,TGTGCCAGTAGTATAGCCAGGGGCGTCTCTGGGGCCAACGTCCTGACTTTC,CASSIARGVSGANVLTF
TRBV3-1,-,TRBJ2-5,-,TGTGCCAGCAGCCCCGGCGGGGGCGGGGGCCAAGAGACCCAGTACTTC,CASSPGGGGGQETQYF
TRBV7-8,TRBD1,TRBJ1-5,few,TGTGCCAGCAGCGTCCGGGACAGCAGAAATCAGCCCCAGCATTTT,CASSVRDSRNQPQHF
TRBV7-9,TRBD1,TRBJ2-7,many,TGTGCCAGCAGCTTAGTGGGGGACAGTATCAATCCCCAGTACTTC,CASSLVGDSINPQYF
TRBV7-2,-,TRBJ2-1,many,TGTGCCAGCAGCTTAGCGGTAGGTGGTGAGCAGTTCTTC,CASSLAVGGEQFF
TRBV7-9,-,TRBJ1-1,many,TGTGCCAGCAGTGACCCGGGCGAACCTGGTGAAGCTTTCTTT,CASSDPGEPGEAFF
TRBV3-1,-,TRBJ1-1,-,TGTGCCAGCGGCCAATCGAGCACTGAAGCTTTCTTT,CASGQSSTEAFF
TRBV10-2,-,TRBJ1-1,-,TGCGCCAGCACCGAGAGGGACATTAACACTGAAGCTTTCTTT,CASTERDINTEAFF
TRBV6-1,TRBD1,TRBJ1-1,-,TGTGCCAGCAGTGAAGGGGACAGGGTGGCCACTGAAGCTTTCTTT,CASSEGDRVATEAFF
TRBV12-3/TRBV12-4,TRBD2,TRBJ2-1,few,TGTGCCAGCAGTTGGACTAGCGGGAGGGCTCTCGATGAGCAGTTCTTC,CASSWTSGRALDEQFF
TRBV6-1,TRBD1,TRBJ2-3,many,TGTGCCGGTAGCCCCGGGACAGTCATAGATACGCAGTATTTT,CAGSPGTVIDTQYF